The sequence of this TCR beta chain was determined in a study of blood T cell repertoires in COVID-19. V lost 3 bases and J lost 6; bases outside the gene matches: 7. The CDR3 loop spans 15 amino acids. TCRdb's table, derived via immunoSEQ multiplex PCR, lists solely in-frame clones and lacks some. The sample yields some 70,000 clones, 91% seen once. This TCR came from a man aged 35-49 years with COVID-19, enrolled during active disease. The V gene is TRBV23-1, the J gene TRBJ1-2; TRBD1 matches at 10 bases. Being an ORF, TRBV23-1 has a function that is uncertain. The sample taken for sequencing was peripheral blood. The CDR3 here is CASSHDRGLLNGYTF. The CDR3 DNA reads TGCGCCAGCAGTCACGACAGGGGGCTTCTTAATGGCTACACCTTC.